One sample yielded the 23 T cell receptor beta chains listed below, sequenced in a study of regulatory T cells in long-lasting Graves disease. Construction of the TCR beta libraries employed iRepertoire HTBI primers in conjunction with Arm-PCR of CDR3 regions. Each CDR3 protein is one row after TCRdb ran MiXCR on the multiplex PCR reads. In the table there are about 320,000 distinct CDR3 sequences, 15% to 20% of which are singletons. The time point is: newly diagnosed GD, antithyroid drugs for less than 3 months. Researchers made the TCR library from RNA that was extracted from PBMCs. The sample consisted of peripheral blood mononuclear cells (PBMCs), taken at new diagnosis, from a patient treated with antithyroid drugs. The receptors were sampled from a female donor with Graves disease.

This clonotype was detected ten times or more. V and J are TRBV7-8 and TRBJ2-7; perhaps TRBD1 as D (6 bases). Germline V gene lookup returns CDR1 SGHVS and CDR2 FQNEAQ. Trimming removed 1 base from V and 2 bases from J, with 18 bases in between. CDR3 size: 17 residues. The CDR3 loop reads CASSLGAGALRAYEQYF. The CDR3 nucleotides are TGTGCCAGCAGCTTAGGGGCAGGGGCCCTAAGGGCCTACGAGCAGTACTTC.

Many counts were recorded for this clonotype. This chain connects TRBV30 to TRBJ2-7, with a possible D match to TRBD1 (7 bases). The CDR3 is made up of 14 amino acids. The V end was cut by 6 bases, the J end by 2 bases, with 17 bases between. From germline, CDR1 is GTSNPN and CDR2 SVGIG (reference sequence). The CDR3 bases are TGTGCCTGTTCTGGGGGGACAGCCACCTACGAGCAGTACTTC. The encoded protein is CACSGGTATYEQYF.

The chain employs TRBV12-3 or TRBV12-4 and TRBJ1-1; no reliable D call. With 4 bases removed from V and 4 bases from J, the gap between germline ends came to 10 bases. The length of the CDR3 is 13 residues. CDR3 coding DNA: TGTGCCAGCAGTTCCTCGAGGGCCACTGAAGCTTTCTTT. It is translated as CASSSSRATEAFF.

This clonotype was observed at least ten times. The CDR3 DNA reads as TGTGCCAGCAGGCTTTTAACTGTCGGGGACAACAATGAGCAGTTCTTC. As protein: CASRLLTVGDNNEQFF. This chain uses TRBV12-3 or TRBV12-4 with TRBJ2-1, with D possibly being TRBD1 (6 bases). The CDR3 loop spans 16 amino acids. The V gene lost 6 bases and the J gene lost 5 bases, with 20 bases spanning the gap.

At least ten counts were recorded for this clonotype. The CDR3: CASSWTQETQYF. Written as DNA, the CDR3 is TGCGCCAGCAGCTGGACCCAAGAGACCCAGTACTTC. The chain recombines TRBV5-1 with TRBJ2-5; D gene unclear. Germline V lookup: CDR1 SGHRS, CDR2 YFSETQ. The CDR3 spans 12 residues. Trimming took 3 bases from V and 1 from J, leaving 4 bases between them.

The V gene is TRBV30, the J gene TRBJ2-7; 9 positions match TRBD1. Germline V lookup: CDR1 GTSNPN, CDR2 SVGIG (reference sequence). This CDR3 has 16 amino acids. The V segment lost 0 bases and the J segment 4 bases; nucleotides outside the gene matches: 10. CDR3 sequence: CAWSVSGQGPNYEQYF. The CDR3 DNA reads TGTGCCTGGAGTGTGTCGGGACAGGGACCTAATTACGAGCAGTACTTC.

At least ten counts were recorded for this clonotype. The chain's CDR3 is CASREGSWTYEQYF. Here the CDR3 DNA reads TGTGCCAGCAGGGAGGGGAGCTGGACCTACGAGCAGTACTTC. The chain uses TRBV2 and TRBJ2-7, with D possibly matching TRBD2 (6 bases). CDR1 and CDR2 (germline): SNHLY, FYNNEI. The ends were cut back, 6 bases at V and 2 bases at J, with 14 bases in the middle. The CDR3 runs to 14 residues. The full variable domain, in which reference TRBV2 and TRBJ2-7 provide the parts outside the CDR3, is EPEVTQTPSHQVTQMGQEVILRCVPISNHLYFYWYRQILGQKVEFLVSFYNNEISEKSEIFDDQFSVERPDGSNFTLKIRSTKLEDSAMYFCASREGSWTYEQYFGPGTRLTVT.

This clonotype was counted many times. The gene calls are TRBV12-3 or TRBV12-4 and TRBJ1-5, with a weak D call TRBD1 (5 bases). The CDR3 runs 15 residues. The V gene lost 3 bases and the J gene lost 6 bases, with 15 bases spanning the gap. CDR3 region: CASSLGWGVSQPQHF. DNA of the CDR3: TGTGCCAGCAGTTTGGGCTGGGGGGTTAGTCAGCCCCAGCATTTT.

This clonotype was counted many times. J is TRBJ1-2 and V is TRBV27; 7 bases line up with TRBD1. The CDR3 spans 15 residues. Looked up from germline, CDR1 is MNHEY and CDR2 is SMNVEV (reference sequence). The J segment lost 4 bases and the V segment lost 2 bases, leaving 7 bases of the junction unmatched. CDR3: CASSLTLQGTYGYTF. CDR3 DNA: TGTGCCAGCAGTTTAACCTTACAGGGGACCTATGGCTACACCTTC.

At least ten counts were recorded for this clonotype. The genes are TRBV15 and TRBJ2-1; possibly TRBD2 for D (5 bases). Germline CDR1 is LNHNV and CDR2 is YYDKDF (reference sequence). V lost 0 bases and J lost 8, with 20 bases in between. This CDR3 has 17 residues. The chain's CDR3 is CATSREVWLEGVYEQFF. In DNA form, the CDR3 reads TGTGCCACCAGCAGAGAAGTATGGCTAGAGGGTGTCTATGAGCAGTTCTTC. The full variable domain, completed using reference TRBV15 and TRBJ2-1, is DAMVIQNPRYQVTQFGKPVTLSCSQTLNHNVMYWYQQKSSQAPKLLFHYYDKDFNNEADTPDNFQSRRPNTSFCFLDIRSPGLGDTAMYLCATSREVWLEGVYEQFFGPGTRLTVL.

Turning to this clonotype: Given the absence of the conserved phenylalanine or tryptophan at the CDR3 end, a read error is likely. V gene TRBV29-1 combines with J gene TRBJ2-7; D is ambiguous. V shed 6 bases and J shed 6 bases, with 12 bases lying between them. The CDR3 runs 11 residues. Germline values: CDR1 SQVTM, CDR2 ANQGSEA. The CDR3 DNA is TGCAGCGTCCGGGCCGGCGTCGAGCAGTACCTC. Translating it yields CSVRAGVEQYL.

Comments on this clonotype: A much larger clonotype is one base distant, so this may be a read error. The chain links TRBV6-2 or TRBV6-3 to TRBJ1-6; the D gene is possibly TRBD1 (5 bases). CDR1 is MNHEY and CDR2 is SVGEGT in the germline V gene. The CDR3 has 20 residues. The V end lost 0 bases, the J end lost 6 bases, and 24 bases lay between the germline ends. In DNA, the CDR3 is TGTGCCAGCAGTTACTCGACTGGACATGCGTGGATTGCGATTAATTCACCCCTCCACTTT. Translating gives CASSYSTGHAWIAINSPLHF.

This clonotype was counted ten times or more. The chain couples TRBV11-3 to TRBJ2-2; D uncertain. Trimming removed 6 bases from V and 7 bases from J, with 12 bases in between. Germline V gene lookup returns CDR1 SGHNT and CDR2 YENEEA. The CDR3 runs to 13 residues. Here the CDR3 reads CASRLPPHGELFF. The CDR3 bases are TGTGCCAGCAGACTTCCTCCCCACGGGGAGCTGTTTTTT.

This clonotype was detected ten times or more. The chain is built from TRBV9 and TRBJ2-7; TRBD2 agrees at 16 bases. V shed 4 bases and J 4 bases; nucleotides not matched to a gene: 5. The CDR3 spans 16 residues. Germline CDR1 reads SGDLS; CDR2 reads YYNGEE. The CDR3 sequence is CASSPGTSGRGYEQYF. CDR3 in DNA: TGTGCCAGCAGCCCCGGGACTAGCGGGAGGGGATACGAGCAGTACTTC.

This chain connects TRBV7-2 to TRBJ2-2; 8 bases align to TRBD2. Germline V gene data show CDR1 as SGHTA and CDR2 as FQGNSA. J lost 5 bases, V lost 5 bases, and 13 bases had no gene match. CDR3 length: 17 residues. The CDR3 nucleotides read TGTGCCAGCAGCCAAACGGTATTCGCGGGAGGAACCGGGGAGCTGTTTTTT. Its protein is CASSQTVFAGGTGELFF.

This clonotype was counted many times. The rearrangement links TRBV27 to TRBJ2-7; 10 nucleotides align to TRBD2. After removal of 4 bases from V and 0 bases from J, the junction contained 15 bases not matched to a gene. Germline-derived CDR1 and CDR2 are MNHEY and SMNVEV (reference sequence). This CDR3 has 19 amino acids. This CDR3 reads CASSSPRTSGHRSSYEQYF. The CDR3 coding sequence is TGTGCCAGCAGTTCGCCCCGGACTAGCGGTCATAGAAGCTCCTACGAGCAGTACTTC.

Regarding this clonotype: A far larger clone is one nucleotide away, so this likely arose from a read error. The J gene is TRBJ2-3, the V gene TRBV27; 9 bases match TRBD2. CDR1 is MNHEY and CDR2 is SMNVEV in the germline V gene (reference sequence). There are 15 residues in the CDR3. V trimming: 6 bases; J trimming: 5 bases; junction bases outside the gene matches: 9. CDR3 nucleotides: TGTGCCAGCAGCGCCCCGGGACTAGCCGAAGATACGCAGTATTTT. Residues: CASSAPGLAEDTQYF.

A remark on this clonotype: The CDR3 does not close with the conserved phenylalanine or tryptophan, likely indicating a read error. It is unclear where the CDR3 begins or ends on the DNA, so no DNA is shown, and the CDR3 is as TCRdb lists it. The rearrangement joins TRBV11-3 to TRBJ1-1; whether TRBD1, the table's D call, matches the DNA was not checked. The CDR3 has 13 residues if both end residues are counted. Germline V gene lookup returns CDR1 SGHNT and CDR2 YENEEA. The CDR3 here is CASSFGANTEACL.

This clonotype was detected only a few times. The chain combines TRBV15 with TRBJ2-2; 7 bases fit TRBD2. The V and J ends lost 0 bases and 0 bases, in that order; junction bases with no gene match: 13. From germline, CDR1 is LNHNV and CDR2 YYDKDF (reference sequence). The CDR3 runs 20 residues. This CDR3 is CATSRDVYRGGRANTGELFF. For the CDR3, the DNA is TGTGCCACCAGCAGAGATGTTTATAGGGGAGGGCGGGCGAACACCGGGGAGCTGTTTTTT.

There are a few counts of this clonotype. Being one base from a much bigger clone, this may be a read error. The CDR3 DNA follows: TGCAGCGTTGATAGGGGAAGCCTGAACACTGAAGCTCTCTTT. This gives the protein CSVDRGSLNTEALF. The V gene is TRBV29-1, the J gene TRBJ1-1; maybe TRBD1 (5 bases). Looked up from germline, CDR1 is SQVTM and CDR2 is ANQGSEA. The CDR3 runs 14 residues.

There are many counts of this clonotype. CDR3 amino acids: CASTPRTFGGTNEKLFF. CDR3 coding DNA: TGTGCCAGCACCCCCCGAACTTTTGGCGGAACTAATGAAAAACTGTTTTTT. This sequence joins TRBV28 and TRBJ1-4; D is undetermined. V lost 7 bases and J lost 1, with 19 bases in between. Germline values: CDR1 MDHEN, CDR2 SYDVKM. The CDR3 consists of 17 residues.

This clonotype was counted many times. The J gene is TRBJ2-3, the V gene TRBV12-3 or TRBV12-4, with 7 bases matching TRBD2. This CDR3 is built from 15 residues. V was pared by 4 bases and J by 6 bases, with 10 bases of the junction left unmatched. This CDR3 reads CASSYSGIGDDTQYF. CDR3 nucleotides: TGTGCCAGCAGTTACAGCGGGATAGGCGACGATACGCAGTATTTT.

This clonotype was seen at least ten times. The chain is built from TRBV7-8 and TRBJ2-1; either TRBD1 or TRBD2 may fit D (6 bases each). Germline CDR1 SGHVS, CDR2 FQNEAQ. V lost 5 bases and J 0 bases, leaving 20 bases between the germline ends. The CDR3 is 18 amino acids. CDR3 coding DNA: TGTGCCAGCAGCCCTAGAAGAGGGGGGACGAGCTCCTACAATGAGCAGTTCTTC. It codes for CASSPRRGGTSSYNEQFF.